Each of the 31 T cell receptor beta chains below was sequenced from the same sample in a study of T cell changes during pregnancy in multiple sclerosis. The protocol was immunoSEQ multiplex PCR, while the TCRdb copy is restricted to in-frame clones and leaves out a portion. The profile shows tens of thousands of clones, more than 90% of them singletons. Here the sequenced sample was CD4+ T cells from peripheral blood mononuclear cells, taken after pregnancy. Source of these receptors: a female donor in good health, enrolled as a control in a pregnancy study.

This rearrangement joins TRBV28 to TRBJ2-5; 9 nucleotides line up with TRBD1. Germline V gene lookup returns CDR1 MDHEN and CDR2 SYDVKM. The J segment lost 4 bases and the V segment lost 1 base, leaving 7 bases of the junction unmatched. The CDR3 length is 16 residues. CDR3 coding DNA: TGTGCCAGCAGTTTATCAGGGGGGGGACAGGGAGAGACCCAGTACTTC. Its protein product is CASSLSGGGQGETQYF.

This clone appeared a few times. J is TRBJ1-5 and V is TRBV27; D uncertain. V gave up 6 bases and J gave up 7 bases, with 16 bases separating them. This CDR3 has 14 amino acids. In germline, CDR1 is MNHEY, CDR2 SMNVEV (reference sequence). In nucleotides, the CDR3 is TGTGCCAGCAGGTCAACACTCACGGAGCAGCCCCAGCATTTT. It yields the protein CASRSTLTEQPQHF.

The chain carries TRBV6-5 and TRBJ1-1; D perhaps matches TRBD1 (5 bases). The CDR3 sequence is 16 residues long. CDR1 is MNHEY, CDR2 SVGAGI, per germline. Trimming stripped 4 bases from V and 0 bases from J, with 15 bases between. CDR3 nucleotide sequence: TGTGCCAGCAGTTTAAGACAGACTCTTATGAACACTGAAGCTTTCTTT. Amino acid sequence: CASSLRQTLMNTEAFF.

This chain links TRBV7-2 with TRBJ2-2; D is uncertain. With 4 bases removed from V and 1 base from J, the gap between germline ends came to 7 bases. This CDR3 has 14 amino acids. Germline CDR1 and CDR2: SGHTA and FQGNSA. CDR3: CASSSWRNTGELFF. The CDR3 DNA is TGTGCCAGCAGCTCCTGGAGGAACACCGGGGAGCTGTTTTTT.

This clone was detected once. V is TRBV6-4 and J is TRBJ2-3, with TRBD2 identical over 10 bases. With V trimmed by 2 bases and J by 1 base, 0 bases remained unmatched. The V gene's germline CDR1 is MRHNA and CDR2 SNTAGT. There are 15 residues in the CDR3. CDR3 nucleotide sequence: TGTGCCAGCAGTGACGGGACTAGCGGCACAGATACGCAGTATTTT. It codes for CASSDGTSGTDTQYF.

The genes are TRBV7-2 and TRBJ1-5; possible D gene TRBD1, 5 bases. V was clipped by 5 bases and J by 6 bases, with 14 bases between them. CDR1 SGHTA and CDR2 FQGNSA come from the germline V gene. The CDR3 sequence is 14 residues long. CDR3 coding DNA: TGTGCCAGCAGCCCGGGAGGGGAATTTCAGCCCCAGCATTTT. Its translation is CASSPGGEFQPQHF. The whole variable domain, filled in from reference TRBV7-2 and TRBJ1-5, reads GAGVSQSPSNKVTEKGKDVELRCDPISGHTALYWYRQSLGQGLEFLIYFQGNSAPDKSGLPSDRFSAERTGGSVSTLTIQRTQQEDSAVYLCASSPGGEFQPQHFGDGTRLSIL.

The chain has TRBV7-2 and TRBJ2-3, with 9 bases lining up with TRBD1. Germline V gene data show CDR1 as SGHTA and CDR2 as FQGNSA. V was pared by 5 bases and J by 4 bases, with 16 bases of the junction left unmatched. This CDR3 is 18 amino acids long. Here the CDR3 reads CASSHRTGTGSGPDTQYF. For the CDR3, the DNA is TGTGCCAGCAGCCATCGGACCGGGACAGGGAGTGGCCCAGATACGCAGTATTTT. Combining the CDR3 with reference TRBV7-2 and TRBJ2-3 gives the whole variable domain GAGVSQSPSNKVTEKGKDVELRCDPISGHTALYWYRQSLGQGLEFLIYFQGNSAPDKSGLPSDRFSAERTGGSVSTLTIQRTQQEDSAVYLCASSHRTGTGSGPDTQYFGPGTRLTVL.

The V call is TRBV2, the J call TRBJ1-4, with 8 positions matching TRBD1. The CDR3 has 15 residues. J lost 3 bases, V lost 4 bases, and 4 bases had no gene match. Germline V gives CDR1 SNHLY, CDR2 FYNNEI. Here the CDR3 reads CASSAGTGSNEKLFF. In nucleotides, the CDR3 is TGTGCCAGCAGTGCGGGGACAGGTTCTAATGAAAAACTGTTTTTT.

The CDR3 DNA follows: TGCGCCAGCAGCTTGGAGCCGCTTGAGTGGACAGGGCGTACCTACGAGCAGTACTTC. Protein sequence: CASSLEPLEWTGRTYEQYF. The V and J genes are TRBV5-1 and TRBJ2-7; 8 bases line up with TRBD1. Per germline, CDR1 SGHRS and CDR2 YFSETQ. V lost 0 bases to trimming and J lost 2 bases; unmatched junction nucleotides: 16. The CDR3 is 19 amino acids.

This rearrangement joins TRBV7-2 to TRBJ2-1; 10 bases are a match to TRBD2. Germline V gene data show CDR1 as SGHTA and CDR2 as FQGNSA. This CDR3 has 17 residues. Trimming removed 6 bases from V and 0 bases from J; junction bases left unmatched: 8. The CDR3 spells CASRGLAEMSSYNEQFF. In DNA, the CDR3 is TGTGCCAGCAGAGGACTAGCGGAAATGAGCTCCTACAATGAGCAGTTCTTC.

The chain couples TRBV30 to TRBJ1-1, with a tentative D call TRBD1 (6 bases). The germline CDR1 and CDR2 sequences are GTSNPN and SVGIG (reference sequence). V was cut by 4 bases and J by 4 bases, with 13 bases left in between. The CDR3 has 13 amino acids. CDR3 loop: CAWTTGPGTEAFF. The DNA of the CDR3 is TGTGCCTGGACGACAGGACCCGGCACTGAAGCTTTCTTT.

The chain links TRBV5-1 to TRBJ2-1; D is ambiguous. Germline V gene lookup returns CDR1 SGHRS and CDR2 YFSETQ. The CDR3 contains 15 residues. V lost 1 base to trimming and J lost 9 bases, with 17 bases between them. The CDR3 spells CASSLNDPNASEQFF. As DNA, the CDR3 is TGCGCCAGCAGCTTGAACGATCCGAACGCCAGTGAGCAGTTCTTC. The variable domain in full, completed from reference TRBV5-1 and TRBJ2-1, reads KAGVTQTPRYLIKTRGQQVTLSCSPISGHRSVSWYQQTPGQGLQFLFEYFSETQRNKGNFPGRFSGRQFSNSRSEMNVSTLELGDSALYLCASSLNDPNASEQFFGPGTRLTVL.

The gene calls are TRBV7-6 and TRBJ2-3, with D hard to call. CDR1 is SGHVS and CDR2 is FNYEAQ in the germline V gene. The length of the CDR3 is 11 residues. Trimming stripped 4 bases from V and 4 bases from J, with 3 bases between. DNA of the CDR3: TGTGCCAGCAGCTCCTCAGATACGCAGTATTTT. Translated, it gives CASSSSDTQYF.

The DNA of the CDR3 is TGTGCCAGCAGCTTAGCGGGACAGGAGAGGTATGGCTACACCTTC. This codes for CASSLAGQERYGYTF. V and J are TRBV7-2 and TRBJ1-2; 8 positions match TRBD1. CDR1 is SGHTA, CDR2 FQGNSA, per germline. CDR3 length: 15 amino acids. J gave up 5 bases and V 0 bases, and 5 bases lay outside the gene matches.

This chain links TRBV19 with TRBJ1-1; no clear D gene. V lost 4 bases and J 4 bases, leaving 13 bases between the germline ends. In germline, CDR1 is LNHDA, CDR2 SQIVND (reference sequence). The CDR3 is 14 residues long. CDR3 in amino acids: CASSKPPESTEAFF. The CDR3 DNA follows: TGTGCCAGTAGTAAGCCCCCGGAGAGCACTGAAGCTTTCTTT.

In its sample, this clone was seen once. The rearrangement links TRBV7-2 to TRBJ2-7; 11 bases are a match to TRBD1. Germline assignment: CDR1 SGHTA and CDR2 FQGNSA. V was clipped by 2 bases and J by 7 bases; unmatched bases: 4. The length of the CDR3 is 14 residues. The CDR3 DNA reads as TGTGCCAGCAGCTTAATGGGACAGGGGGGGGAGCAGTACTTC. Its protein is CASSLMGQGGEQYF.

V gene TRBV7-8 combines with J gene TRBJ1-5, with 8 bases aligning to TRBD1. In germline, CDR1 is SGHVS, CDR2 FQNEAQ. This CDR3 is 15 amino acids long. Trimming cost V 5 bases and J 6 bases; bases outside gene matches: 9. The CDR3 sequence is CASSILDRAGQPQHF. CDR3 sequence (DNA): TGTGCCAGCAGCATCCTGGACAGGGCGGGTCAGCCCCAGCATTTT.

The chain employs TRBV7-9 and TRBJ2-1; 11 bases agree with TRBD2. The CDR3 runs 16 residues. Losses at the gene ends were 5 bases for V and 7 bases for J; bases not matched to a gene: 10. Germline lookup yields CDR1 SEHNR and CDR2 FQNEAQ (reference sequence). The CDR3 DNA follows: TGTGCCAGCAGCCAATGGACTAGCGGGCCGAGGAATGAGCAGTTCTTC. Encoded protein: CASSQWTSGPRNEQFF.

This clone was seen more than once but under ten times. The CDR3 DNA follows: TGTGCCTGGAGTGTATACAGGGCCAACACTGAAGCTTTCTTT. Its protein is CAWSVYRANTEAFF. The rearrangement uses TRBV30 and TRBJ1-1, with D possibly TRBD1 on 6 matching bases. This CDR3 contains 14 residues. V was cut by 0 bases and J by 2 bases, with 10 bases left in between. Looked up from germline, CDR1 is GTSNPN and CDR2 is SVGIG (reference sequence).

This clone has a single count. V and J are TRBV29-1 and TRBJ1-6, with 10 bases identical to TRBD1. Germline V gene sequence: CDR1 SQVTM, CDR2 ANQGSEA. The CDR3 has 12 residues. With V trimmed by 7 bases and J by 14 bases, 8 bases remained unmatched. This CDR3 reads CSASTGGMALHF. The CDR3 coding sequence is TGCAGCGCTTCGACAGGGGGCATGGCCCTCCACTTT.

The chain links TRBV7-9 to TRBJ2-7; 9 nucleotides align to TRBD1. This CDR3 comprises 14 residues. Germline loops: CDR1 SEHNR, CDR2 FQNEAQ (reference sequence). The V and J ends lost 5 bases and 1 base, in that order; junction bases with no gene match: 3. Written as DNA, the CDR3 is TGTGCCAGCAGCGACAGGGGGGGATCCTACGAGCAGTACTTC. It is translated as CASSDRGGSYEQYF. The full variable domain, its missing parts supplied by reference TRBV7-9 and TRBJ2-7, is DTGVSQNPRHKITKRGQNVTFRCDPISEHNRLYWYRQTLGQGPEFLTYFQNEAQLEKSRLLSDRFSAERPKGSFSTLEIQRTEQGDSAMYLCASSDRGGSYEQYFGPGTRLTVT.

The chain carries TRBV28 and TRBJ2-1; D is possibly TRBD2 (6 bases). In germline, CDR1 is MDHEN, CDR2 SYDVKM. This CDR3 has 16 residues. V lost 4 bases and J lost 9, with 22 bases in between. The CDR3 DNA reads as TGTGCCAGCAGTTGGGGGACTGCCCAGTGGTCACGTGAGCAGTTCTTC. It is translated as CASSWGTAQWSREQFF.

V gene TRBV18 combines with J gene TRBJ2-1; 12 positions match TRBD2. The CDR3 is made up of 19 amino acids. Looked up from germline, CDR1 is KGHSH and CDR2 is LQKENI. The V gene end was trimmed by 6 bases and the J gene end by 0 bases; junction bases not matched to a gene: 12. CDR3 DNA: TGTGCCAGCTCGCGGGCGCGACTAGCGGGAGCGAGCTCCTACAATGAGCAGTTCTTC. Amino acids: CASSRARLAGASSYNEQFF.

The rearrangement uses TRBV7-2 and TRBJ2-1, with TRBD2 matching 11 bases. Germline-derived CDR1 and CDR2 are SGHTA and FQGNSA. The CDR3 runs 15 residues. Unmatched junction bases numbered 7, after V lost 5 bases and J lost 7 bases. As DNA, the CDR3 is TGTGCCAGCAGCCCCCAAGGGACTAGCGGTAATGAGCAGTTCTTC. Encoded protein: CASSPQGTSGNEQFF.

This clone was seen a few times. The chain combines TRBV6-1 with TRBJ1-1, with TRBD1 as a possible D gene (5 bases). Trimming took off 5 bases at V and 5 bases at J, with 18 bases between the two ends. The CDR3 spans 15 residues. Germline CDR1 MNHNS, CDR2 SASEGT. The CDR3 DNA is TGTGCCAGCAGTCCATCCCCAGGGATCGGAACTGAAGCTTTCTTT. Its protein is CASSPSPGIGTEAFF.

J is TRBJ2-3 and V is TRBV4-1; TRBD1 might be the D (5 bases). Deletions cut 3 bases from V and 4 bases from J, with 8 bases between. The germline CDR1 and CDR2 sequences are MGHRA and YSYEKL. There are 13 residues in the CDR3. The DNA of the CDR3 is TGCGCCAGCAGCCACCAAGGGGCAGATACGCAGTATTTT. This gives the protein CASSHQGADTQYF.

The V and J genes are TRBV5-4 and TRBJ1-4, with D tentatively TRBD1 (6 bases). Germline values: CDR1 SGHNT, CDR2 YYREEE (reference sequence). This CDR3 contains 15 residues. V lost 2 bases to trimming and J lost 4 bases, with 12 bases between them. The CDR3: CASSLQGGLNEKLFF. In DNA form, the CDR3 reads TGTGCCAGCAGCTTACAGGGTGGCCTTAATGAAAAACTGTTTTTT.

This chain uses TRBV4-1 with TRBJ1-3; TRBD1 agrees at 9 bases. This CDR3 comprises 16 residues. The V and J ends lost 2 bases and 5 bases, in that order; junction bases with no gene match: 7. CDR1 is MGHRA and CDR2 is YSYEKL in the germline V gene. CDR3 sequence (DNA): TGCGCCAGCAGCCAACCGGGGACAGGGAAGAGAAACACCATATATTTT. Protein: CASSQPGTGKRNTIYF.

The chain has TRBV11-3 and TRBJ2-1; 9 nucleotides align to TRBD2. J gave up 3 bases and V 5 bases, and 8 bases lay outside the gene matches. Germline CDR1 SGHNT, CDR2 YENEEA. The CDR3 has 16 residues. In DNA, the CDR3 is TGTGCCAGCAGCCCACAAGCGGGGGGAAGCTACAATGAGCAGTTCTTC. Its protein is CASSPQAGGSYNEQFF.

The chain couples TRBV29-1 to TRBJ2-4; D gene ambiguous. The length of the CDR3 is 11 residues. V lost 4 bases and J 6 bases, leaving 7 bases between the germline ends. Germline assignment: CDR1 SQVTM and CDR2 ANQGSEA. CDR3 in DNA: TGCAGCGTTGCCGTTTCAAACATTCAGTACTTC. As protein: CSVAVSNIQYF. Filled out from reference TRBV29-1 and TRBJ2-4, the complete variable domain reads SAVISQKPSRDICQRGTSLTIQCQVDSQVTMMFWYRQQPGQSLTLIATANQGSEATYESGFVIDKFPISRPNLTFSTLTVSNMSPEDSSIYLCSVAVSNIQYFGAGTRLSVL.

The rearrangement joins TRBV6-5 to TRBJ2-3; 9 bases align to TRBD1. The CDR3 length is 15 residues. Trimming at V came to 6 bases and at J to 6 bases, leaving 10 bases not matched to a gene. Per germline, CDR1 MNHEY and CDR2 SVGAGI. The CDR3 region is CASRPGTGWGDTQYF. The CDR3 DNA reads TGTGCCAGCAGACCTGGGACAGGGTGGGGGGATACGCAGTATTTT.